This T cell receptor (beta chain) was retrieved from a study of Graves' ophthalmopathy and Graves' hyperthyroidism. Scientists amplified the TCR beta CDR3 regions from RNA transcripts. Second-round multiplex PCR followed a first-round RT-PCR using HTBI primers. TCRdb called the multiplex PCR reads again in MiXCR, with one record for every CDR3 protein. The sample records some 1.1 million distinct CDR3 sequences, 35% to 45% being singletons. The sequenced sample was peripheral blood or thyroid tissue (not recorded which). This clonotype was sampled from an adult man with Graves' hyperthyroidism.

The CDR3 DNA reads TGTGCCAGTAGTTCCTCGGGACAGGGCTACAATCAGCCCCAGCATTTT. Its protein is CASSSSGQGYNQPQHF. V and J are TRBV19 and TRBJ1-5; 9 nucleotides line up with TRBD1. There are 16 residues in the CDR3. V dropped 5 bases and J dropped 3; count of bases not matched to a gene: 8. CDR1 and CDR2 from the germline V gene are LNHDA and SQIVND (reference sequence).